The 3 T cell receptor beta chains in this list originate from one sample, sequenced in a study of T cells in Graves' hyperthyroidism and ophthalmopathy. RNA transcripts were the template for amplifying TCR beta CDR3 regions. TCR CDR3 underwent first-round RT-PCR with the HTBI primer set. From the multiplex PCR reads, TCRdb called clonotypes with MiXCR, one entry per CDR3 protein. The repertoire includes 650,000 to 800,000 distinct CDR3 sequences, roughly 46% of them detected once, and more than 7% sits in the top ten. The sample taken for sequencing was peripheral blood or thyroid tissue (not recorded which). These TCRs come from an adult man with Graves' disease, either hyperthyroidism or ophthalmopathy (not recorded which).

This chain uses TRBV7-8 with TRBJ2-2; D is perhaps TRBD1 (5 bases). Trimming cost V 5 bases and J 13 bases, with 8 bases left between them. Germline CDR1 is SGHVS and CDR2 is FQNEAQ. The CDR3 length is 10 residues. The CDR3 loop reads CASSIRGLFF. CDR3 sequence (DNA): TGTGCCAGCAGCATTAGGGGGCTGTTTTTT.

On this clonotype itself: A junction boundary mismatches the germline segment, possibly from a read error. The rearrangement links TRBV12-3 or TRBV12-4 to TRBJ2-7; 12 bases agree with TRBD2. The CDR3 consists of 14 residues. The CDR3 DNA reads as TGTGCCATCAGTGACCCTAGCGGGGGGGACGAGCAGTACTTC. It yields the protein CAISDPSGGDEQYF.

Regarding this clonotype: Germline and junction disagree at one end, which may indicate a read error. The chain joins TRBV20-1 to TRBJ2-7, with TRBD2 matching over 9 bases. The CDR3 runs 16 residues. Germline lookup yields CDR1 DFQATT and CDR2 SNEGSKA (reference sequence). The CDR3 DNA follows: TGCAGTGCTAGAGGGGCTAAAGCGGGGGGATCCTACCAGCAGTACTTC. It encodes CSARGAKAGGSYQQYF.